The source of this TCR beta chain is a study of PD-1 blockade in classical Hodgkin lymphoma. Broader study findings: Anyone who began nivolumab under 1 year after ASCT was excluded. Relapsed/refractory patients reportedly had lower baseline diversity than newly diagnosed patients. Nothing has yet pinned down what causes the repertoire differences, possibly disease activity or prior therapy. It was among complete responders that baseline diversity resembled that of newly diagnosed patients.

Specified time point: cycle 4 day 1 (C4D1), after six to seven weeks of nivolumab. Every patient had relapsed following autologous stem cell transplantation, and cohorts differed in brentuximab vedotin exposure. Some clones are missing from TCRdb's copy, which holds only in-frame ones; the method was immunoSEQ multiplex PCR. This table holds about 49,000 clones, around 90% found once. From germline, CDR1 is SGHDT and CDR2 YYEEEE. The CDR3 totals 13 residues. The germline V and J ends were trimmed by 2 bases and 5 bases, with 10 bases remaining between them. As concerns this clone: Its antigen is undetermined.

The rearrangement uses TRBV5-6 and TRBJ1-2; D is ambiguous. The TCR comes from a human donor with classical Hodgkin lymphoma. The sample here was peripheral blood mononuclear cells (PBMCs), taken before the fourth cycle of nivolumab. The CDR3: CASSLSMEYGYTF. In DNA form, the CDR3 reads TGTGCCAGCAGCTTAAGCATGGAGTATGGCTACACCTTC. The full variable domain, rest sourced from reference TRBV5-6 and TRBJ1-2, is DAGVTQSPTHLIKTRGQQVTLRCSPKSGHDTVSWYQQALGQGPQFIFQYYEEEERQRGNFPDRFSGHQFPNYSSELNVNALLLGDSALYLCASSLSMEYGYTFGSGTRLTVV.